This T cell receptor (beta chain) was documented in a study of cytomegalovirus exposure and HLA in healthy donors. Study-wide points: The later analysis indicated that the majority of CMV-associated TCR beta chains appeared HLA-restricted. Sequencing artifact likely explains a cluster of highly shared sequence variants. In a later analysis, common viral pathogens appeared linked to several of the most significant clusters.

From germline, CDR1 is SGHDN and CDR2 FVKESK. The CDR3 extends over 16 amino acids. Trimming removed 4 bases from V and 5 bases from J, with 19 bases in between. This clone was seen a handful of times. The antigen remains unidentified. PCR primers comprised 60 Vbeta and 13 Jbeta primers. Clones were read by immunoSEQ multiplex PCR, and TCRdb kept only the in-frame ones, dropping some. This sample yields roughly 150,000 clones, of which 65% to 80% are seen a single time; around 4.6% belongs to the top ten. Sequenced input: PBMCs. V usage is TRBV14 and J usage is TRBJ2-3; possible D gene TRBD2, 5 bases. This TCR derives from a man between 18 and 29 years old in good health and CMV-seropositive. CDR3 in amino acids: CASSPPGVRWEDTQYF. The CDR3 nucleotides are TGTGCCAGCAGCCCTCCCGGGGTCCGGTGGGAAGATACGCAGTATTTT.